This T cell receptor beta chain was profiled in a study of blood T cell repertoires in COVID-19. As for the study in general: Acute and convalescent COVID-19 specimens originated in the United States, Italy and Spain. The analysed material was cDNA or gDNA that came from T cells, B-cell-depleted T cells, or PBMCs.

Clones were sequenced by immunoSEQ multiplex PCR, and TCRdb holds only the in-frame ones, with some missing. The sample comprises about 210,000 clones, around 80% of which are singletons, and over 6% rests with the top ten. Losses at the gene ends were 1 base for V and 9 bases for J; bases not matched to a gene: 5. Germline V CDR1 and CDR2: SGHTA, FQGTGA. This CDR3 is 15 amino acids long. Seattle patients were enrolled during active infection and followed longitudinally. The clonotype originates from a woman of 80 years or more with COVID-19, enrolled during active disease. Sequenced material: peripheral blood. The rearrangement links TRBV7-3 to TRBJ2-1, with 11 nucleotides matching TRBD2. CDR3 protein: CASSLMGTSGGEQFF. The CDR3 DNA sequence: TGTGCCAGCAGCTTAATGGGGACTAGCGGTGGTGAGCAGTTCTTC.